One sample yielded the 17 T cell receptor beta chains listed below, sequenced in a study of low-dose radiotherapy and immunotherapy resistance in tumors. As to time point: before trial treatment. cDNA synthesis used a TRAV/TRBV-specific primer set for both chains. The PCR that amplified TCRs ran for about 20 cycles, relying on a constant-region primer and a V-primer adapter. TCRdb reprocessed the reads with MiXCR, giving one entry per CDR3 protein. This table holds over 55,000 distinct CDR3 sequences, around 31% found once. Material: PBMCs, obtained before treatment. These receptors all come from a female donor with ovarian cancer.

A remark on this clonotype: This likely traces to a read error, being one base from a far larger clone. The chain uses TRBV18 and TRBJ2-5; D could derive from TRBD1 or TRBD2 (5 bases each). V lost 5 bases and J 11 bases, leaving 24 bases between the germline ends. Germline CDR1 and CDR2: KGHSH and LQKENI. The CDR3 spans 15 residues. The DNA of the CDR3 is TGTGCCAGCTCATTCCTCCCCGGGATGGACAATGAGCAGTACTTC. Amino acids: CASSFLPGMDNEQYF.

This clonotype has ten or more counts. The V call is TRBV20-1, the J call TRBJ2-1; 8 bases agree with TRBD2. The CDR3 runs to 13 residues. The V segment lost 3 bases and the J segment 6 bases; nucleotides outside the gene matches: 4. Looked up from germline, CDR1 is DFQATT and CDR2 is SNEGSKA (reference sequence). The CDR3 DNA follows: TGCAGTGCTAGCCGCGGGAGGCCCAATGAGCAGTTCTTC. This codes for CSASRGRPNEQFF.

This clonotype was counted many times. The chain combines TRBV7-8 with TRBJ2-5; D uncertain. Trimming stripped 5 bases from V and 5 bases from J, with 3 bases between. The CDR3 covers 10 residues. The germline CDR1 and CDR2 sequences are SGHVS and FQNEAQ. The DNA for the CDR3 is TGTGCCAGCAGCCATGAGACCCAGTACTTC. This translates into CASSHETQYF.

This clonotype was seen many times. The gene calls are TRBV7-9 and TRBJ2-3, with D possibly TRBD2 on 6 matching bases. Trimming left V 4 bases short and J 4 bases short, with 12 bases between. CDR1 and CDR2 (germline): SEHNR, FQNEAQ (reference sequence). The CDR3 loop spans 14 amino acids. CDR3 residues: CASSSARDSDTQYF. The CDR3 DNA is TGTGCCAGCAGCTCTGCCCGGGACTCAGATACGCAGTATTTT.

This clonotype was recorded many times. The chain has TRBV11-2 and TRBJ1-5; 7 nucleotides align to TRBD1. CDR3 length: 15 residues. Per the germline V gene, CDR1 is SGHAT and CDR2 is FQNNGV. Unmatched junction bases numbered 7, after V lost 5 bases and J lost 3 bases. The CDR3 DNA reads TGTGCCAGCAGCCGGGGGACAGTCTACAATCAGCCCCAGCATTTT. It yields the protein CASSRGTVYNQPQHF.

This clonotype has a count of ten or more. The chain employs TRBV7-9 and TRBJ2-5; TRBD2 aligns across 7 bases. Losses at the gene ends were 1 base for V and 1 base for J; bases not matched to a gene: 3. The CDR3 loop spans 15 amino acids. Germline lookup yields CDR1 SEHNR and CDR2 FQNEAQ (reference sequence). The CDR3 protein is CASSLGAGVQETQYF. Written as DNA, the CDR3 is TGTGCCAGCAGCTTAGGGGCGGGGGTCCAAGAGACCCAGTACTTC.

The chain uses TRBV21-1 and TRBJ1-2; the D call in the table, TRBD1, was not verified against the DNA. TRBV21-1 is listed as a pseudogene. This CDR3 region has 17 residues. The CDR3 reads CASSATSPKGSNYGYTF. The CDR3 DNA follows: TGTGCCAGCAGCGCTACGTCCCCAAAAGGATCTAACTATGGCTACACCTTC.

This sequence joins TRBV5-1 and TRBJ2-3, with D possibly being TRBD2 (5 bases). V lost 0 bases and J 4 bases, leaving 9 bases between the germline ends. Germline values: CDR1 SGHRS, CDR2 YFSETQ. This CDR3 is 14 amino acids long. The CDR3 spells CASSLAGVADTQYF. Here the CDR3 DNA reads TGCGCCAGCAGCTTGGCCGGGGTTGCAGATACGCAGTATTTT.

This sequence joins TRBV18 and TRBJ2-7; D is ambiguous. V shed 3 bases and J shed 2 bases, with 8 bases lying between them. This CDR3 region has 13 residues. The germline V gene has CDR1 KGHSH and CDR2 LQKENI. The CDR3 nucleotides read TGTGCCAGCTCACCGACGGCCGCCTACGAGCAGTACTTC. Translation gives CASSPTAAYEQYF.

This clonotype came up a few times. V is TRBV6-2 or TRBV6-3 and J is TRBJ1-1; tentatively, D is TRBD1 (5 bases). Trimming cost V 6 bases and J 6 bases, with 17 bases left between them. The length of the CDR3 is 14 residues. Germline V gene sequence: CDR1 MNHEY, CDR2 SVGEGT. This CDR3 is CASRKGRNFAEAFF. In DNA, the CDR3 is TGTGCCAGCAGGAAGGGACGGAACTTCGCTGAAGCTTTCTTT.

This clonotype was detected a few times. This chain joins TRBV28 and TRBJ2-1, with a possible D match to TRBD2 (6 bases). The germline V gene has CDR1 MDHEN and CDR2 SYDVKM. CDR3 size: 19 residues. Trimming took off 5 bases at V and 0 bases at J, with 23 bases between the two ends. In nucleotides, the CDR3 is TGTGCCAGCAGTCAAGAGGACTCATTAGCGGTGAGCTCCTACAATGAGCAGTTCTTC. It is translated as CASSQEDSLAVSSYNEQFF.

The chain employs TRBV7-8 and TRBJ1-2; 10 nucleotides align to TRBD1. Losses at the gene ends were 4 bases for V and 6 bases for J; bases not matched to a gene: 20. The CDR3 contains 19 residues. The germline CDR1 and CDR2 sequences are SGHVS and FQNEAQ. The CDR3 reads CASSYEVWTGGLEGHGYTF. In DNA, the CDR3 is TGTGCCAGCAGCTACGAGGTTTGGACAGGGGGTCTGGAAGGGCATGGCTACACCTTC.

This clonotype was counted at least ten times. The chain employs TRBV6-6 and TRBJ1-6; D remains ambiguous. This CDR3 has 13 amino acids. V shed 0 bases and J shed 7 bases, with 4 bases lying between them. Germline V gives CDR1 MNHNY, CDR2 SVGAGI (reference sequence). CDR3 protein: CASSYSRNSPLHF. The CDR3 DNA follows: TGTGCCAGCAGTTACTCCAGAAATTCACCCCTCCACTTT.

The chain uses TRBV6-6 and TRBJ1-5; 9 bases agree with TRBD1. Germline V gives CDR1 MNHNY, CDR2 SVGAGI (reference sequence). This CDR3 is built from 15 residues. V lost 7 bases, J lost 3 bases, and 7 bases stayed unmatched. CDR3 nucleotides: TGTGCCAGCACCGACAGGGGGTCGTCCAATCAGCCCCAGCATTTT. It yields the protein CASTDRGSSNQPQHF.

V and J are TRBV6-2 or TRBV6-3 and TRBJ2-1; no definite D call. CDR1 and CDR2 (germline): MNHEY, SVGEGT. The CDR3 runs 14 residues. V was clipped by 6 bases and J by 1 base, with 10 bases between them. CDR3 sequence: CASSLDGSYNEQFF. The CDR3 DNA reads TGTGCCAGCAGCCTGGACGGATCCTACAATGAGCAGTTCTTC.

This clonotype was found a few times. The likely explanation is a read error, given a far larger clone one base away. This chain uses TRBV6-8 with TRBJ1-5; a weak D match, TRBD1 (6 bases). Germline CDR1 and CDR2: MNHGY and SAAAGT. The CDR3 is made up of 13 amino acids. CDR3 loop: CTSSLGARQPQHF. CDR3 nucleotide sequence: TGTACCAGCAGTTTGGGGGCGAGGCAGCCCCAGCATTTT.

This clonotype came up many times. The chain employs TRBV29-1 and TRBJ2-5, with D possibly being TRBD2 (6 bases). The germline V and J ends were trimmed by 4 bases and 5 bases, with 20 bases remaining between them. Germline V CDR1 and CDR2: SQVTM, ANQGSEA. The CDR3 totals 15 residues. This CDR3 is CSVGSQGGVSETQYF. The CDR3 DNA reads as TGCAGCGTTGGTTCTCAGGGCGGGGTGAGCGAGACCCAGTACTTC.